The 30 T cell receptor beta chains in this list originate from one sample, sequenced in a study of T-cell reconstitution after alpha-beta-depleted transplantation in children. Construction of the TCRbeta library involved unique molecular identifiers. TCRdb processed the PCR reads anew with MiXCR; each CDR3 protein has one entry. Of about 600,000 distinct CDR3 sequences detected, 13% appear once; the ten largest clones hold over 2%. This sample comprised PBMCs, mostly from graft donor cells, obtained 360 days after TCRalphabeta/CD19-depleted stem cell transplant. The receptors stem from a male patient younger than 18 who had a stem cell transplant for acute myeloid leukemia, so the T cells may come from the graft donor.

This clonotype has a handful of counts. The CDR3 region has the DNA TGTGCCAGCAGTTACCCTAGCGGACGTTCCTACAATGAGCAGTTCTTC. This sequence encodes CASSYPSGRSYNEQFF. The chain joins TRBV6-5 to TRBJ2-1; 7 bases fit TRBD2. The J segment lost 1 base and the V segment lost 2 bases, leaving 5 bases of the junction unmatched. Per the germline V gene, CDR1 is MNHEY and CDR2 is SVGAGI. This CDR3 has 16 residues.

The CDR3 loop reads CASSPPGRKGDTGELFF. As DNA, the CDR3 is TGCGCCAGCAGCCCTCCCGGGAGGAAGGGGGACACCGGGGAGCTGTTTTTT. The rearrangement links TRBV5-1 to TRBJ2-2; possibly TRBD2 for D (7 bases). From germline, CDR1 is SGHRS and CDR2 YFSETQ. V was shortened by 4 bases and J by 3 bases, with 19 bases between the two germline ends. The CDR3 loop spans 17 amino acids.

There are many counts of this clonotype. The chain has TRBV28 and TRBJ2-5, with a weak D call TRBD1 (6 bases). CDR1 and CDR2 from the germline V gene are MDHEN and SYDVKM. V lost 3 bases and J lost 3, with 11 bases in between. CDR3 length: 14 amino acids. CDR3 bases: TGTGCCAGCAGTTTGGGACAAACCGAAGAGACCCAGTACTTC. Translation: CASSLGQTEETQYF.

The gene calls are TRBV20-1 and TRBJ2-6; the match to TRBD2 covers 7 bases. After removal of 0 bases from V and 2 bases from J, the junction contained 7 bases not matched to a gene. The CDR3 contains 17 residues. The V gene's germline CDR1 is DFQATT and CDR2 SNEGSKA (reference sequence). CDR3 sequence: CSAREWGGEAGANVLTF. In nucleotides, the CDR3 is TGCAGTGCTAGAGAATGGGGGGGAGAGGCTGGGGCCAACGTCCTGACTTTC.

CDR3 nucleotide sequence: TGTGCCAGCAGCCCGGGTGCTAGCGGGAGGGGGGTTCCCTACGAGCAGTACTTC. Amino acids: CASSPGASGRGVPYEQYF. The V call is TRBV11-2, the J call TRBJ2-7, with TRBD2 identical over 12 bases. Germline V gives CDR1 SGHAT, CDR2 FQNNGV. The CDR3 is 18 amino acids. Trimming removed 5 bases from V and 2 bases from J; junction bases left unmatched: 13.

There are a few counts of this clonotype. The CDR3 region is CASSEGGKAAYSYEQYF. Here the CDR3 DNA reads TGTGCCAGCAGCGAGGGTGGTAAGGCAGCGTACTCCTACGAGCAGTACTTC. This chain connects TRBV9 to TRBJ2-7; D gene ambiguous. CDR3 size: 17 residues. The germline V and J ends were trimmed by 3 bases and 0 bases, with 19 bases remaining between them. CDR1 is SGDLS and CDR2 is YYNGEE in the germline V gene.

This clonotype was counted ten times or more. V and J are TRBV7-3 and TRBJ2-3; 7 nucleotides align to TRBD2. The V gene's germline CDR1 is SGHTA and CDR2 FQGTGA. J lost 3 bases, V lost 2 bases, and 8 bases had no gene match. CDR3 size: 16 residues. DNA for the CDR3: TGTGCCAGCAGCTTAGGAGGGAGGGCCGGAACAGATACGCAGTATTTT. This codes for CASSLGGRAGTDTQYF.

This clonotype was counted only a few times. The chain carries TRBV12-3 or TRBV12-4 and TRBJ2-2; 8 positions agree with TRBD2. J was trimmed by 1 base and V by 3 bases; bases with no gene match: 1. The CDR3 sequence is 15 residues long. CDR3 sequence (DNA): TGTGCCAGCAGTTTTACTAGCGGGAACACCGGGGAGCTGTTTTTT. As protein: CASSFTSGNTGELFF.

As DNA, the CDR3 is TGTGCCAGCAGCGTGGGGAGACCTACTAACTATGGCTACACCTTC. It yields the protein CASSVGRPTNYGYTF. The rearrangement links TRBV12-3 or TRBV12-4 to TRBJ1-2, with unresolved D. There are 15 residues in the CDR3. V was clipped by 6 bases and J by 0 bases, with 14 bases between them.

This clonotype was detected only a few times. The chain carries TRBV15 and TRBJ2-1; 7 bases map to TRBD1. CDR1 LNHNV and CDR2 YYDKDF come from the germline V gene (reference sequence). The CDR3 extends over 15 amino acids. The V segment lost 5 bases and the J segment 1 base; nucleotides outside the gene matches: 5. The CDR3 sequence is CATSLRQGSYNEQFF. CDR3 bases: TGTGCCACCAGCCTTAGACAGGGATCCTACAATGAGCAGTTCTTC.

In this sample, this clonotype turned up many times. The gene calls are TRBV12-3 or TRBV12-4 and TRBJ2-7; D tentatively fits TRBD1 or TRBD2 (6 bases each). The V gene lost 5 bases and the J gene lost 2 bases, with 16 bases spanning the gap. The CDR3 is made up of 15 amino acids. CDR3 amino acids: CASSPQTGGPYEQYF. CDR3 bases: TGTGCCAGCAGTCCCCAGACAGGAGGGCCCTACGAGCAGTACTTC.

The rearrangement links TRBV25-1 to TRBJ2-7; 7 bases agree with TRBD2. The CDR3 spans 14 residues. V was clipped by 4 bases and J by 3 bases; unmatched bases: 6. Germline values: CDR1 MGHDK, CDR2 SYGVNS. CDR3 nucleotide sequence: TGTGCCAGCAGTGCCCCGGGACTACTCTACGAGCAGTACTTC. It encodes CASSAPGLLYEQYF.

The chain recombines TRBV20-1 with TRBJ2-7, with D possibly TRBD2 on 6 matching bases. The CDR3 consists of 15 residues. V lost 3 bases and J lost 6, with 21 bases in between. In germline, CDR1 is DFQATT, CDR2 SNEGSKA (reference sequence). The CDR3 nucleotides are TGCAGTGCTAGGGTACCCTCGGGAGCCCCGCTCGAGCAGTACTTC. Translating gives CSARVPSGAPLEQYF.

This clonotype was seen repeatedly, ten times or more. This chain uses TRBV6-1 with TRBJ2-3; TRBD2 aligns across 12 bases. The V gene's germline CDR1 is MNHNS and CDR2 SASEGT. The CDR3 length is 15 residues. V was pared by 5 bases and J by 5 bases, with 5 bases of the junction left unmatched. This chain's CDR3 is CASSLRGLAGDTQYF. Written as DNA, the CDR3 is TGTGCCAGCAGTCTCAGGGGACTAGCGGGAGATACGCAGTATTTT.

This clonotype was counted between two and nine times. The rearrangement links TRBV12-3 or TRBV12-4 to TRBJ1-1; 9 bases map to TRBD1. The CDR3 length is 15 residues. Trimming took 7 bases from V and 5 from J; bases not matched to a gene: 11. This CDR3 is CASTVGTGRGTEAFF. The DNA of the CDR3 is TGTGCCAGCACCGTCGGGACAGGGCGGGGGACTGAAGCTTTCTTT.

The sample holds a few counts of this clonotype. The chain links TRBV20-1 to TRBJ2-2; D might be TRBD2 (5 bases). Germline V lookup: CDR1 DFQATT, CDR2 SNEGSKA (reference sequence). V lost 6 bases and J lost 5, with 19 bases in between. This CDR3 spans 15 amino acids. CDR3 DNA: TGCAGTGCCATCCAGACACTCTCGGGAACCGGGGAGCTGTTTTTT. Amino acid sequence: CSAIQTLSGTGELFF.

There are many counts of this clonotype. The chain couples TRBV6-5 to TRBJ2-5; D is unclear. V was pared by 3 bases and J by 5 bases, with 16 bases between. Per germline, CDR1 MNHEY and CDR2 SVGAGI. The length of the CDR3 is 15 residues. The CDR3 DNA reads as TGTGCCAGCAGTTATTTGGATTCTGGGATCGAGACCCAGTACTTC. Protein product: CASSYLDSGIETQYF.

The gene calls are TRBV2 and TRBJ2-2; D is ambiguous. The germline V gene has CDR1 SNHLY and CDR2 FYNNEI. V was pared by 6 bases and J by 7 bases, with 27 bases between. CDR3 length: 18 amino acids. CDR3 residues: CASRTGPQQRHSGGELFF. The CDR3 bases are TGTGCCAGCAGAACCGGACCCCAGCAGCGACATTCCGGCGGGGAGCTGTTTTTT.

This clonotype was found a few times. The chain has TRBV20-1 and TRBJ2-7, with 8 bases identical to TRBD2. The V gene's germline CDR1 is DFQATT and CDR2 SNEGSKA (reference sequence). CDR3 length: 16 residues. With 1 base clipped from V and 0 bases from J, the junction kept 8 bases outside the gene matches. The CDR3 DNA reads TGCAGTGCTAGAGTAGACCAGCGGGAGAGCTCCTACGAGCAGTACTTC. Translation gives CSARVDQRESSYEQYF.

With regard to this clonotype: With a much larger clone just one base away, this may be a read error. The CDR3 is CASSPAWGGRVSGQYF. CDR3 in DNA: TGTGCCAGCAGCCCCGCTTGGGGCGGGAGGGTTTCCGGGCAGTACTTC. This chain joins TRBV3-1 and TRBJ2-7, with TRBD2 identical over 9 bases. CDR1 LGHDT and CDR2 YNNKEL come from the germline V gene (reference sequence). This CDR3 is built from 16 residues. The V segment lost 4 bases and the J segment 9 bases; nucleotides outside the gene matches: 16.

The chain links TRBV23-1 to TRBJ2-1; tentatively, D is TRBD1 (6 bases). TRBV23-1 belongs to the ORF category, with a function that is uncertain. Trimming pared 3 bases from V and 4 bases from J, leaving 13 bases between. This CDR3 has 15 amino acids. In DNA, the CDR3 is TGCGCCAGCAGTCACGACAGGTGGCTGTACAATGAGCAGTTCTTC. Its protein is CASSHDRWLYNEQFF.

This chain joins TRBV21-1 and TRBJ2-7; the listed D gene, TRBD1, was not tested against the DNA. TRBV21-1 is assigned pseudogene status. This CDR3 has 14 amino acids. The CDR3 DNA reads as TGTGCCAGCAGGTCGGACAGGGGAGGCTACGAGCAGTACTTC. Residues: CASRSDRGGYEQYF.

This clonotype was counted ten times or more. The chain combines TRBV19 with TRBJ1-4, with 9 bases identical to TRBD1. The trim removed 7 bases at V and 0 bases at J, leaving 9 bases unmatched. Germline CDR1 is LNHDA and CDR2 is SQIVND (reference sequence). CDR3 length: 17 residues. CDR3 residues: CASTTRGQGTTNEKLFF. As DNA, the CDR3 is TGTGCCAGTACCACTCGGGGACAGGGAACAACTAATGAAAAACTGTTTTTT.

The V gene is TRBV6-5, the J gene TRBJ2-1; TRBD1 aligns across 9 bases. Germline V gene sequence: CDR1 MNHEY, CDR2 SVGAGI. Germline trimming cut 5 bases from V and 0 bases from J; bases unmatched to any gene: 5. There are 16 residues in the CDR3. The DNA for the CDR3 is TGTGCCAGCAGTATGGACAGGGGCGACTCCTACAATGAGCAGTTCTTC. Its translation is CASSMDRGDSYNEQFF.

The genes are TRBV7-6 and TRBJ2-3; D is unclear. The CDR3 runs to 13 residues. Germline V gene data show CDR1 as SGHVS and CDR2 as FNYEAQ. Trimming pared 0 bases from V and 11 bases from J, leaving 12 bases between. CDR3 sequence reads: CASSLAEETGQYF. CDR3 nucleotides: TGTGCCAGCAGCTTAGCTGAGGAGACTGGGCAGTATTTT.

This clonotype was found a few times. The V call is TRBV7-9, the J call TRBJ2-2, with D perhaps TRBD1 (6 bases). The CDR3 is made up of 13 amino acids. CDR1 is SEHNR, CDR2 FQNEAQ, per germline (reference sequence). V lost 5 bases to trimming and J lost 4 bases, with 8 bases between them. This CDR3 reads CASSPDSTGELFF. In nucleotides, the CDR3 is TGTGCCAGCAGCCCGGACAGCACCGGGGAGCTGTTTTTT.

J is TRBJ2-5 and V is TRBV12-3 or TRBV12-4; 7 bases fit TRBD1. The CDR3 is 17 residues long. J was trimmed by 5 bases and V by 3 bases; bases with no gene match: 15. The CDR3 is CASSFLSGWQGQETQYF. The CDR3, as DNA: TGTGCCAGCAGTTTTCTTTCTGGTTGGCAGGGACAGGAGACCCAGTACTTC.

Ten or more counts support this clonotype. The chain is built from TRBV3-1 and TRBJ2-1, with TRBD2 matching over 8 bases. This CDR3 region has 15 residues. The J segment lost 8 bases and the V segment lost 7 bases, leaving 13 bases of the junction unmatched. Germline V gene data show CDR1 as LGHDT and CDR2 as YNNKEL (reference sequence). As DNA, the CDR3 is TGTGCCAGCACCACAGGAGCGGGAGTGATCTATGAGCAGTTCTTC. Encoded protein: CASTTGAGVIYEQFF.

This clonotype was picked up a small number of times. The chain couples TRBV6-2 or TRBV6-3 to TRBJ2-1, with D possibly matching TRBD2 (6 bases). CDR3 length: 14 residues. Looked up from germline, CDR1 is MNHEY and CDR2 is SVGEGT. Trimming took off 3 bases at V and 6 bases at J, with 12 bases between the two ends. DNA of the CDR3: TGTGCCAGCAGTTATGCGGGGATGGGCAATGAGCAGTTCTTC. This sequence encodes CASSYAGMGNEQFF.

This clonotype was recorded at least ten times. The rearrangement joins TRBV28 to TRBJ2-2; 7 positions match TRBD1. The germline CDR1 and CDR2 sequences are MDHEN and SYDVKM. Trimming cost V 7 bases and J 4 bases; bases outside gene matches: 12. The CDR3 runs to 16 residues. CDR3 region: CASTFPWTGSTGELFF. CDR3 sequence (DNA): TGTGCCAGCACCTTTCCTTGGACAGGAAGCACCGGGGAGCTGTTTTTT.